The 10 T cell receptor beta chains listed next were all sequenced from one sample in a study of T cells in women clearing cervical HPV infection. Assay: immunoSEQ multiplex PCR; the TCRdb copy retains only in-frame clones and omits some. The specimen's table records about 26,000 clones. The sequencing input was blood buffy coat. These receptors all stem from a woman aged 18 to 75 with a cervical HPV16 infection that either progressed to CIN3+ or cleared (not recorded which).

On this clone itself: The CDR3 end falls 3 residues outside the read, so it is completed with the germline J gene. J is TRBJ2-7 and V is TRBV2, with D perhaps matching TRBD2 (6 bases). CDR3 length: 15 amino acids. Germline V gene sequence: CDR1 SNHLY, CDR2 FYNNEI. V lost 5 bases and J lost 2, with 16 bases in between. The CDR3 bases that were read are TGTGCCAGCAGTAAAGGCCTAGCGACGCCCTACGAG. It translates to CASSKGLATPYE. The whole CDR3 protein reads CASSKGLATPYEQYF.

Regarding this clone: Read coverage stops 3 residues before the CDR3 terminus; the germline J gene supplies the remainder. The chain links TRBV5-1 to TRBJ1-4, with 10 bases aligning to TRBD1. This CDR3 comprises 15 residues. The V gene's germline CDR1 is SGHRS and CDR2 YFSETQ. V lost 3 bases and J lost 7; bases outside the gene matches: 6. This CDR3 is CASSSSGTGVEKLFF. The DNA read from the CDR3 is TGCGCCAGCAGCTCCTCAGGGACAGGGGTTGAAAAA.

For this clone: The read ends 3 residues shy of where the CDR3 ends; the end is completed using the germline J gene. This chain uses TRBV18 with TRBJ1-2; 9 bases match TRBD1. From germline, CDR1 is KGHSH and CDR2 LQKENI. This CDR3 has 15 residues. The junction had 7 bases not matched to a gene; V was cut back by 5 bases and J by 3 bases. The CDR3 region is CASSFGQGMDYGYTF. The covered CDR3 bases are TGTGCCAGCTCATTCGGACAGGGGATGGACTATGGC.

Details on this clone: The read stops 3 residues short of the end of the CDR3; the missing end is completed from the germline J gene. The rearrangement joins TRBV6-2 or TRBV6-3 to TRBJ2-3, with 10 nucleotides matching TRBD1. The trim removed 6 bases at V and 2 bases at J, leaving 8 bases unmatched. There are 16 residues in the CDR3. The germline gives CDR1 MNHEY, CDR2 SVGEGT. CDR3 bases read: TGTGCCAGCAGCCCCACCGGGACAGGGGACACAGATACG. This translates into CASSPTGTGDTDT. The entire CDR3 protein is CASSPTGTGDTDTQYF.

A note on this clone: The missing CDR3 end, 3 residues past where the read stops, is filled in from the germline J gene. V is TRBV19 and J is TRBJ1-5; D perhaps matches TRBD1 (6 bases). This CDR3 has 16 amino acids. V lost 5 bases to trimming and J lost 0 bases, with 14 bases between them. Germline V CDR1 and CDR2: LNHDA, SQIVND (reference sequence). The CDR3 DNA, read in part, is TGTGCCAGTAGTCCCCGGACAGATTTTAGCAATCAGCCC. Its protein product is CASSPRTDFSNQP. The CDR3 in its entirety is CASSPRTDFSNQPQHF.

Incomplete CDR3 DNA: TGTGCCAGAAGCGATTTTCTACCGGGACACCCAAATGAAAACACTGAA. It translates to CARSDFLPGHPNENTE. The entire CDR3 sequence reads CARSDFLPGHPNENTEAFF. The chain joins TRBV5-3 to TRBJ1-1, with D tentatively TRBD1 (6 bases). Read data end 3 residues before the CDR3 end; the end is taken from the germline J gene. TRBV5-3 is classed as an ORF, of uncertain function. CDR3 length: 19 residues. Trimming stripped 4 bases from V and 2 bases from J, with 27 bases between.

This chain's CDR3 is CASSEDPSTGYEQYF. The CDR3 DNA, read in part, is TGTGCCAGCAGTGAAGACCCTTCCACGGGGTACGAG. The genes are TRBV2 and TRBJ2-7; D is perhaps TRBD2 (5 bases). Coverage ceases 3 residues before the CDR3 finishes, and the germline J gene fills in the end. Trimming took 1 base from V and 4 from J, leaving 14 bases between them. The CDR3 runs 15 residues. Germline-derived CDR1 and CDR2 are SNHLY and FYNNEI.

About this clone itself: The read stops 3 residues short of the end of the CDR3; the missing end is completed from the germline J gene. The rearrangement links TRBV19 to TRBJ2-3; 13 nucleotides line up with TRBD2. The germline V gene has CDR1 LNHDA and CDR2 SQIVND (reference sequence). J was trimmed by 5 bases and V by 5 bases; bases with no gene match: 7. The CDR3 is made up of 16 amino acids. Partial CDR3 DNA: TGTGCCAGTAGTGTCGGGACTAGCGGGGAAAAAGATACG. Residues: CASSVGTSGEKDT. The full CDR3 is CASSVGTSGEKDTQYF. Using reference TRBV19 and TRBJ2-3 for the parts outside the CDR3, the full variable domain is DGGITQSPKYLFRKEGQNVTLSCEQNLNHDAMYWYRQDPGQGLRLIYYSQIVNDFQKGDIAEGYSVSREKKESFPLTVTSAQKNPTAFYLCASSVGTSGEKDTQYFGPGTRLTVL.

Concerning this clone: The read gets to within 3 residues of the CDR3 end, and the germline J gene fills in the rest. V gene TRBV12-3 or TRBV12-4 combines with J gene TRBJ1-2; no firm D call. The CDR3 consists of 12 residues. Incomplete CDR3 DNA: TGTGCCAGCAGTTTGAACAGTGGAGGC. This translates into CASSLNSGG. The full-length CDR3 reads as CASSLNSGGYTF.

About this clone: The DNA ends 3 residues before the CDR3 does, and the rest of the CDR3 is filled in from the germline J gene. The sample holds other DNA sequences that translate to the same CDR3. The chain couples TRBV2 to TRBJ1-1, with D perhaps TRBD1 (5 bases). Per the germline V gene, CDR1 is SNHLY and CDR2 is FYNNEI. The CDR3 consists of 15 residues. Trimming pared 3 bases from V and 3 bases from J, leaving 14 bases between. CDR3 in amino acids: CASSEGGDGDTEAFF. CDR3 DNA, as far as it was read: TGTGCCAGCAGTGAGGGGGGAGACGGAGACACTGAA.